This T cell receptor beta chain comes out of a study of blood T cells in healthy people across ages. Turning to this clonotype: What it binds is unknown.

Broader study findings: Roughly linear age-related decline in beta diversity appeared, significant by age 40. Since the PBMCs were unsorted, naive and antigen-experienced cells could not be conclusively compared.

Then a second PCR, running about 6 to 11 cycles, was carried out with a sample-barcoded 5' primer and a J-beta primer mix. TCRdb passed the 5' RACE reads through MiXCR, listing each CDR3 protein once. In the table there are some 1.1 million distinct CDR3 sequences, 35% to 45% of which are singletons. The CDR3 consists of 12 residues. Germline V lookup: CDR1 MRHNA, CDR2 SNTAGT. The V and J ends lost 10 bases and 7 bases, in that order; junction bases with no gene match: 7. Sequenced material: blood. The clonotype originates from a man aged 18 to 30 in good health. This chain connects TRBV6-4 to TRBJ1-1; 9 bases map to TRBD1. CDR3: CATSDRGNEAFF. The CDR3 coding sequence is TGTGCCACCTCGGACAGGGGAAATGAAGCTTTCTTT.